Each of the 29 T cell receptor beta chains below was sequenced from the same sample in a study of human T cells and chemical hapten exposure. TCRdb analysed the RACE reads with MiXCR anew, one entry per CDR3 protein. The sample contains roughly 360,000 distinct CDR3 sequences, 4.8% of which appear only once. Regarding time point: patch test 1, 2 weeks after DPC sensitization. As to treatment: therapeutic diphenylcyclopropenone sensitization with weekly scalp DPC. Sequences were derived from whole blood, sampled in connection with sensitization to the hapten diphenylcyclopropenone (DPC). Receptors originate from a woman in her fifties or sixties with alopecia areata. Some clones in this sample may be carry-over from other donors' samples.

Many counts were recorded for this clonotype. This chain links TRBV5-6 with TRBJ2-3, with D unclear. Germline V gene sequence: CDR1 SGHDT, CDR2 YYEEEE. Trimming shortened V by 0 bases and J by 4 bases, and 9 bases separated the two germline ends. The CDR3 sequence is 14 residues long. CDR3 loop: CASSLARMADTQYF. CDR3 DNA: TGTGCCAGCAGCTTGGCCCGTATGGCAGATACGCAGTATTTT.

This clonotype was seen more than once but under ten times. The genes are TRBV12-3 or TRBV12-4 and TRBJ2-3, with TRBD2 identical over 12 bases. This CDR3 comprises 17 residues. The trim removed 6 bases at V and 5 bases at J, leaving 12 bases unmatched. CDR3 amino acids: CASRRPLAGGPIDTQYF. For the CDR3, the DNA is TGTGCCAGCAGACGGCCCCTAGCGGGAGGGCCAATAGATACGCAGTATTTT.

This clonotype was counted at least ten times. V and J are TRBV6-5 and TRBJ1-5; D unresolved. Germline CDR1 MNHEY, CDR2 SVGAGI. Trimming shortened V by 0 bases and J by 3 bases, and 3 bases separated the two germline ends. The CDR3 has 13 amino acids. CDR3 sequence reads: CASSYSPNQPQHF. The CDR3 bases are TGTGCCAGCAGTTACTCGCCCAATCAGCCCCAGCATTTT.

This clonotype was picked up many times. This chain links TRBV20-1 with TRBJ1-5; no clear D. This CDR3 region has 16 residues. CDR1 is DFQATT, CDR2 SNEGSKA, per germline (reference sequence). V was trimmed by 1 base and J by 0 bases, leaving 13 bases between them. The DNA for the CDR3 is TGCAGTGCTAGAGGAGACAATGAACTTAGCAATCAGCCCCAGCATTTT. Residues: CSARGDNELSNQPQHF.

Only a few counts were recorded for this clonotype. The chain is built from TRBV20-1 and TRBJ1-5; no clear D. The CDR3 is made up of 14 amino acids. From germline, CDR1 is DFQATT and CDR2 SNEGSKA (reference sequence). Deletions cut 4 bases from V and 2 bases from J, with 12 bases between. CDR3 region: CSATGSFGNQPQHF. The DNA of the CDR3 is TGCAGTGCTACAGGCAGTTTTGGCAATCAGCCCCAGCATTTT.

This clonotype was seen repeatedly, ten times or more. The V call is TRBV6-2 or TRBV6-3, the J call TRBJ2-1, with 10 bases lining up with TRBD2. The CDR3 extends over 13 amino acids. CDR1 and CDR2 (germline): MNHEY, SVGEGT. V dropped 6 bases and J dropped 7; count of bases not matched to a gene: 3. CDR3 sequence (DNA): TGTGCCAGCAGCCTACTAGCGGGGAATGAGCAGTTCTTC. Protein: CASSLLAGNEQFF.

This clonotype was seen repeatedly, ten times or more. The chain joins TRBV11-1 to TRBJ1-3; tentative D call: TRBD1 (6 bases). Germline CDR1 is SGHAT and CDR2 is FQDESV (reference sequence). V was clipped by 4 bases and J by 4 bases, with 14 bases between them. The CDR3 spans 15 residues. The CDR3 coding sequence is TGTGCCAGCAGCTCAACAGGGTTCGGCGGAAACACCATATATTTT. Its protein is CASSSTGFGGNTIYF. Complete variable domain (other parts from reference TRBV11-1 and TRBJ1-3): EAEVAQSPRYKITEKSQAVAFWCDPISGHATLYWYRQILGQGPELLVQFQDESVVDDSQLPKDRFSAERLKGVDSTLKIQPAELGDSAMYLCASSSTGFGGNTIYFGEGSWLTVV.

The chain joins TRBV2 to TRBJ1-2; 9 bases are a match to TRBD1. The CDR3 extends over 14 amino acids. J was trimmed by 6 bases and V by 5 bases; bases with no gene match: 7. The germline gives CDR1 SNHLY, CDR2 FYNNEI. CDR3 loop: CASSKDRGFDGYTF. In nucleotides, the CDR3 is TGTGCCAGCAGTAAGGACAGGGGTTTTGATGGCTACACCTTC. Based on the CDR3 plus reference TRBV2 and TRBJ1-2, the full variable domain is EPEVTQTPSHQVTQMGQEVILRCVPISNHLYFYWYRQILGQKVEFLVSFYNNEISEKSEIFDDQFSVERPDGSNFTLKIRSTKLEDSAMYFCASSKDRGFDGYTFGSGTRLTVV.

This clonotype came up many times. The V and J genes are TRBV12-3 or TRBV12-4 and TRBJ1-5, with unresolved D. The CDR3 consists of 12 residues. V shed 5 bases and J shed 6 bases, with 8 bases lying between them. The CDR3, as DNA: TGTGCCAGCAGTGGAGGAGGTCAGCCCCAGCATTTT. Translation gives CASSGGGQPQHF.

V gene TRBV19 combines with J gene TRBJ2-3, with D tentatively TRBD1 (6 bases). Trimming cost V 5 bases and J 4 bases, with 10 bases left between them. Per germline, CDR1 LNHDA and CDR2 SQIVND (reference sequence). The CDR3 covers 13 residues. CDR3 sequence: CASSDRRADTQYF. In DNA form, the CDR3 reads TGTGCCAGTAGTGACAGGCGGGCAGATACGCAGTATTTT.

This clonotype has just a few counts. The chain joins TRBV30 to TRBJ2-7, with 12 bases aligning to TRBD2. CDR3 length: 16 residues. Germline CDR1 GTSNPN, CDR2 SVGIG (reference sequence). Germline trimming cut 4 bases from V and 2 bases from J; bases unmatched to any gene: 9. CDR3 sequence (DNA): TGTGCCTGGATTGTGGGGACTAGCGGGTCCGCCTACGAGCAGTACTTC. Its translation: CAWIVGTSGSAYEQYF.

This clonotype was recorded at least ten times. The chain carries TRBV29-1 and TRBJ1-2; D is perhaps TRBD1 (5 bases). The CDR3 runs 13 residues. Germline V gene data show CDR1 as SQVTM and CDR2 as ANQGSEA. V was clipped by 6 bases and J by 3 bases, with 14 bases between them. The CDR3 sequence: CSVIPGGYYGYTF. In DNA form, the CDR3 reads TGCAGCGTAATACCCGGGGGATACTATGGCTACACCTTC.

This clonotype was seen a few times. This chain links TRBV12-3 or TRBV12-4 with TRBJ1-1; possibly TRBD1 for D (6 bases). CDR3 length equals 13 residues. V was pared by 10 bases and J by 5 bases, with 17 bases between. CDR3 sequence: CAITWGGGTEAFF. The CDR3 region has the DNA TGTGCCATCACCTGGGGGGGCGGGACTGAAGCTTTCTTT.

The table lists this clonotype with a few counts. The genes are TRBV6-1 and TRBJ1-5; the match to TRBD1 covers 8 bases. This CDR3 comprises 15 residues. V dropped 4 bases and J dropped 1; count of bases not matched to a gene: 3. The germline CDR1 and CDR2 sequences are MNHNS and SASEGT. CDR3 nucleotide sequence: TGTGCCAGCAGTGGGTACAGGGGGAGCAATCAGCCCCAGCATTTT. Translation gives CASSGYRGSNQPQHF.

There are many counts of this clonotype. This chain connects TRBV6-2 or TRBV6-3 to TRBJ1-5; D call uncertain. This CDR3 contains 14 residues. Germline assignment: CDR1 MNHEY and CDR2 SVGEGT. V was clipped by 4 bases and J by 4 bases, with 11 bases between them. The CDR3 nucleotides are TGTGCCAGCAGTTCATCGGTAGGGAATCAGCCCCAGCATTTT. Translated: CASSSSVGNQPQHF.

This clonotype was recorded many times. V gene TRBV7-3 combines with J gene TRBJ2-5; 9 bases match TRBD1. Germline V CDR1 and CDR2: SGHTA, FQGTGA. This CDR3 region has 15 residues. Trimming at V came to 6 bases and at J to 2 bases, leaving 7 bases not matched to a gene. The CDR3 coding sequence is TGTGCCAGCAGTCCGGGACAGGGCTGGCAAGAGACCCAGTACTTC. Protein: CASSPGQGWQETQYF.

In this sample, this clonotype turned up many times. The V gene is TRBV30, the J gene TRBJ2-3; TRBD2 aligns across 7 bases. V lost 1 base, J lost 5 bases, and 6 bases stayed unmatched. The germline V gene has CDR1 GTSNPN and CDR2 SVGIG (reference sequence). The CDR3 length is 14 residues. CDR3 coding DNA: TGTGCCTGGAGTGCTAGCGGAGCGGGAGATACGCAGTATTTT. It is translated as CAWSASGAGDTQYF. Full variable domain (outside the CDR3, taken from reference TRBV30 and TRBJ2-3): SQTIHQWPATLVQPVGSPLSLECTVEGTSNPNLYWYRQAAGRGLQLLFYSVGIGQISSEVPQNLSASRPQDRQFILSSKKLLLSDSGFYLCAWSASGAGDTQYFGPGTRLTVL.

This clonotype has more than one count but fewer than ten. This chain joins TRBV4-3 and TRBJ2-3, with TRBD1 matching over 8 bases. Germline V gene data show CDR1 as LGHNA and CDR2 as YSLEER. CDR3 length equals 17 residues. V trimming: 1 base; J trimming: 6 bases; junction bases outside the gene matches: 12. For the CDR3, the DNA is TGCGCCAGCAGCCAAGCGGGTCTTCAGGGGGCATCGGATACGCAGTATTTT. The encoded protein is CASSQAGLQGASDTQYF.

This chain joins TRBV7-9 and TRBJ2-7; 9 bases line up with TRBD1. CDR3 size: 17 residues. Trimming removed 5 bases from V and 3 bases from J; junction bases left unmatched: 14. Germline V gene sequence: CDR1 SEHNR, CDR2 FQNEAQ (reference sequence). The CDR3 sequence: CASSPRDAQGAFYEQYF. CDR3 sequence (DNA): TGTGCCAGCAGCCCCAGAGACGCACAGGGGGCCTTCTACGAGCAGTACTTC.

The chain recombines TRBV7-9 with TRBJ2-5, with 7 bases fitting TRBD2. The germline gives CDR1 SEHNR, CDR2 FQNEAQ (reference sequence). This CDR3 is 14 amino acids long. V shed 1 base and J 4 bases; nucleotides not matched to a gene: 3. In DNA form, the CDR3 reads TGTGCCAGCAGCTTAGGCGCGGGAGCAGAGACCCAGTACTTC. This gives the protein CASSLGAGAETQYF.

This clonotype came up many times. The genes are TRBV6-5 and TRBJ1-1, with 7 nucleotides matching TRBD1. With V trimmed by 6 bases and J by 2 bases, 3 bases remained unmatched. The CDR3 covers 13 residues. Germline loops: CDR1 MNHEY, CDR2 SVGAGI. CDR3 amino acids: CASRGTANTEAFF. In DNA form, the CDR3 reads TGTGCCAGCAGAGGGACAGCCAACACTGAAGCTTTCTTT.

This clonotype was recorded many times. The chain carries TRBV29-1 and TRBJ1-4; D remains unclear. Germline CDR1 reads SQVTM; CDR2 reads ANQGSEA. Trimming took off 5 bases at V and 5 bases at J, with 6 bases between the two ends. This CDR3 is 11 amino acids long. DNA for the CDR3: TGCAGCGTTACCTGGAATGAAAAACTGTTTTTT. Translated: CSVTWNEKLFF.

Ten or more counts support this clonotype. The chain employs TRBV6-2 or TRBV6-3 and TRBJ2-1; D not resolved. The germline V gene has CDR1 MNHEY and CDR2 SVGEGT. The CDR3 contains 13 residues. V shed 6 bases and J shed 10 bases, with 16 bases lying between them. This chain's CDR3 is CASRPPSEPEQFF. The CDR3, as DNA: TGTGCCAGCAGACCCCCCAGCGAGCCCGAGCAGTTCTTC.

This chain uses TRBV27 with TRBJ2-7; maybe TRBD1 (6 bases). Trimming took 7 bases from V and 7 from J, leaving 14 bases between them. The germline CDR1 and CDR2 sequences are MNHEY and SMNVEV (reference sequence). The CDR3 spans 12 residues. DNA for the CDR3: TGTGCCAGCAAGAACAGGGCCGGGGAGCAGTACTTC. It translates to CASKNRAGEQYF.

The chain has TRBV20-1 and TRBJ1-6, with 7 bases fitting TRBD1. Germline trimming cut 5 bases from V and 8 bases from J; bases unmatched to any gene: 12. This CDR3 has 15 residues. Germline-derived CDR1 and CDR2 are DFQATT and SNEGSKA (reference sequence). The DNA for the CDR3 is TGCAGTGCTGAACACAGGGGAAATCGGGATTCACCCCTCCACTTT. It encodes CSAEHRGNRDSPLHF.

This clonotype occurred many times. This rearrangement joins TRBV6-6 to TRBJ2-7, with 9 nucleotides matching TRBD2. The CDR3 length is 11 residues. Per germline, CDR1 MNHNY and CDR2 SVGAGI (reference sequence). Trimming removed 8 bases from V and 7 bases from J; junction bases left unmatched: 3. DNA of the CDR3: TGTGCCAGCGCTAGCGGGGTTGAGCAGTACTTC. Amino acids: CASASGVEQYF.

Concerning this clonotype: It may be a read error: a sequence one base away is much more abundant. J is TRBJ1-1 and V is TRBV29-1; D call uncertain. The CDR3 has 12 residues. V lost 8 bases and J lost 5, with 15 bases in between. Looked up from germline, CDR1 is SQVTM and CDR2 is ANQGSEA. The CDR3 loop is CSPGRRGTEAFF. In DNA form, the CDR3 reads TGCAGCCCTGGGCGACGAGGGACTGAAGCTTTCTTT.

This clonotype was detected many times. The chain carries TRBV29-1 and TRBJ1-1; D gene ambiguous. This CDR3 comprises 10 residues. Germline CDR1 and CDR2: SQVTM and ANQGSEA. V was clipped by 7 bases and J by 1 base, with 4 bases between them. The CDR3 loop is CSAGNTEAFF. CDR3 DNA: TGCAGCGCTGGGAACACTGAAGCTTTCTTT.

This clonotype showed up just a few times. The genes are TRBV6-6 and TRBJ1-1; 7 nucleotides agree with TRBD1. J gave up 0 bases and V 2 bases, and 9 bases lay outside the gene matches. CDR3 length: 17 residues. CDR1 and CDR2 from the germline V gene are MNHNY and SVGAGI (reference sequence). In DNA form, the CDR3 reads TGTGCCAGCAGTTACCCACGAGGGGGACAGATGAACACTGAAGCTTTCTTT. Translation: CASSYPRGGQMNTEAFF.